This T cell receptor (beta chain) is from a study of blood T cell repertoires in COVID-19. CDR3 length equals 14 residues. Germline assignment: CDR1 SGHNT and CDR2 YYREEE (reference sequence). Trimming pared 3 bases from V and 7 bases from J, leaving 16 bases between. Profiled with immunoSEQ multiplex PCR; TCRdb holds only in-frame clones, not every one. The repertoire consists of 150,000 to 200,000 clones, with 80% to 90% occurring once and the leading ten covering 1.5% to 2%. The sample taken for sequencing was peripheral blood. The clonotype comes from a man aged 18 to 29 who had recovered from COVID-19. The chain employs TRBV5-4 and TRBJ1-2; D unresolved. This chain's CDR3 is CASSSSFIRGGYTF. The CDR3 nucleotides read TGTGCCAGCAGCTCAAGTTTCATTCGAGGTGGCTACACCTTC.